This T cell receptor (beta chain) was sequenced in a study of cytomegalovirus exposure and HLA in healthy donors. General study results and limits: Cytomegalovirus-associated status was assigned to approximately 160 TCR beta chains. High sensitivity and specificity were reportedly achieved when the classifier diagnosed cytomegalovirus status. The TCR clusters that emerged in the first cohort tended, a later analysis found, to co-occur in the roughly 130 validation repertoires.

V lost 0 bases, J lost 2 bases, and 12 bases lay in between. The CDR3 spans 15 residues. Per germline, CDR1 SGHNT and CDR2 YYREEE (reference sequence). Assay: immunoSEQ multiplex PCR; the TCRdb copy retains only in-frame clones and omits some. The profile shows about 160,000 clones, 80% to 90% of them singletons. This clone has just a few counts. The antigen is undetermined. The rearrangement uses TRBV5-4 and TRBJ2-7; D might be TRBD2 (6 bases). The sequencing sample was made of PBMCs. This receptor was taken from a woman under 40 in good health and CMV-seronegative. The CDR3 spells CASSLGGTRTYEQYF. The CDR3 DNA is TGTGCCAGCAGCTTGGGCGGGACTCGAACCTACGAGCAGTACTTC.